A selection of T cell receptor beta chains follows, all from one sample in a study of early T cells in non-severe SARS-CoV-2 infection. Each CDR3 protein gets one entry after TCRdb re-called the 5' RACE reads with MiXCR. Among 65,000 to 85,000 distinct CDR3 sequences listed, approximately 10% were seen once. The specimen sequenced was whole blood. The receptor set was obtained from an adult who was a healthcare worker with PCR-confirmed SARS-CoV-2 infection or an uninfected control (not recorded which). Both conserved end residues are part of each CDR3. A D gene is named only where the DNA matches it firmly. Clone sizes are given selectively: once, few, many, or a class where the clone is expanded.

d_call clone_size j_call v_call cdr3_aa cdr3_nt
TRBD2 . TRBJ2-3 TRBV7-8 CASSLDVAGLGDTQYF TGTGCCAGCAGCTTAGATGTAGCGGGATTAGGAGATACGCAGTATTTT
. few TRBJ2-2 TRBV10-3 CAISATGATGELFF TGTGCCATCAGTGCAACAGGCGCCACCGGGGAGCTGTTTTTT
. few TRBJ2-7 TRBV12-3/TRBV12-4 CASSLAHNSGYEQYF TGTGCCAGCAGTTTAGCCCACAATTCGGGCTACGAGCAGTACTTC
. many TRBJ1-1 TRBV2 CASSPGLGLDTEAFF TGTGCCAGCAGCCCCGGCTTGGGGTTGGACACTGAAGCTTTCTTT
. . TRBJ1-4 TRBV7-6 CASSHLDEKLFF TGTGCCAGCAGCCATTTGGATGAAAAACTGTTTTTT
. many TRBJ1-5 TRBV30 CAWSVTEDQPQHF TGTGCCTGGAGTGTAACTGAGGATCAGCCCCAGCATTTT
TRBD2 . TRBJ2-1 TRBV6-5 CASRGLAKRREQFF TGTGCCAGCAGGGGACTAGCAAAGAGAAGGGAGCAGTTCTTC
. few TRBJ2-3 TRBV18 CASSPVSSTDTQYF TGTGCCAGCTCACCGGTCAGTTCCACAGATACGCAGTATTTT
. few TRBJ1-1 TRBV18 CASSLSENTEAFF TGTGCCAGCTCACTTTCAGAGAACACTGAAGCTTTCTTT
TRBD2 . TRBJ2-1 TRBV24-1 CATSDLSREGSDEQFF TGTGCCACCAGTGATCTCTCCCGGGAGGGCTCGGATGAGCAGTTCTTC
. many TRBJ1-1 TRBV7-9 CASSPRGGMNTEAFF TGTGCCAGCAGCCCCCGTGGGGGCATGAACACTGAAGCTTTCTTT
. many TRBJ2-3 TRBV13 CASSIRTGTDTQYF TGTGCCAGCAGCATTAGGACTGGCACAGATACGCAGTATTTT
. many TRBJ2-5 TRBV5-5 CASSRTDLTEMIQETQYF TGTGCCAGCAGTCGAACCGACTTGACAGAAATGATACAAGAGACCCAGTACTTC
. many TRBJ2-5 TRBV6-1 CASSDRGAQETQYF TGTGCCAGCAGTGATCGCGGAGCCCAAGAGACCCAGTACTTC
. many TRBJ2-1 TRBV3-1 CASRGRGLVVNNEQFF TGTGCCAGCCGGGGGCGGGGGCTTGTGGTTAACAATGAGCAGTTCTTC
. . TRBJ2-3 TRBV7-9 CASSSQLPTDTQYF TGTGCCAGCAGCTCTCAACTACCCACAGATACGCAGTATTTT
. many TRBJ1-1 TRBV12-3/TRBV12-4 CASSYLGWAFF TGTGCCAGCAGTTATCTGGGATGGGCTTTCTTT
. . TRBJ1-5 TRBV19 CASSISGQPQHF TGTGCCAGTAGTATTTCAGGCCAGCCCCAGCATTTT
TRBD2 . TRBJ2-3 TRBV11-2 CASSLAGWEGPRDTQYF TGTGCCAGCAGCTTAGCGGGGTGGGAGGGCCCTAGAGATACGCAGTATTTT
TRBD1 . TRBJ1-3 TRBV6-5 CASSGTGSGNTIYF TGTGCCAGCAGTGGGACAGGGTCTGGAAACACCATATATTTT
. . TRBJ2-3 TRBV7-2 CASSLPEDTDTQYF TGTGCCAGCAGCCTACCTGAGGACACAGATACGCAGTATTTT
. many TRBJ2-2 TRBV19 CASSPRVSNTGELFF TGTGCCAGTAGTCCCCGGGTATCGAACACCGGGGAGCTGTTTTTT
TRBD2 many TRBJ2-1 TRBV3-1 CASSLRPGGPGEQFF TGTGCCAGCAGCCTTCGCCCGGGGGGGCCGGGTGAGCAGTTCTTC
. many TRBJ2-1 TRBV29-1 CSVIGGGNEQFF TGCAGCGTTATAGGAGGGGGGAATGAGCAGTTCTTC
. many TRBJ2-1 TRBV7-3 CASSYGGTSYNEQFF TGTGCCAGCAGCTACGGTGGAACTTCCTACAATGAGCAGTTCTTC
. many TRBJ2-7 TRBV1 CTSTPPERRYEQYF TGCACCAGCACCCCACCAGAGCGGCGTTACGAGCAGTACTTC